This T cell receptor (beta chain) was captured by sequencing in a study of T cell changes during pregnancy in multiple sclerosis. Germline V gives CDR1 LNHDA, CDR2 SQIVND (reference sequence). The CDR3 totals 13 residues. Losses at the gene ends were 4 bases for V and 3 bases for J; bases not matched to a gene: 0. The protocol was immunoSEQ multiplex PCR, while the TCRdb copy is restricted to in-frame clones and leaves out a portion. The sample has tens of thousands of clones; roughly nine tenths are singletons. The origin of this receptor is a female donor in good health, enrolled as a control in a pregnancy study. This chain connects TRBV19 to TRBJ2-1; TRBD2 matches 7 bases. The sample consisted of peripheral blood, taken in the first trimester of pregnancy. The CDR3 region has the DNA TGTGCCAGTAGTAGGACTAGCTACAATGAGCAGTTCTTC. It codes for CASSRTSYNEQFF.